Below, 29 T cell receptor beta chains from the same sample are listed, as sequenced in a study of technical replicates of blood from four donors. Sequencing was performed with immunoSEQ multiplex PCR; in TCRdb, only in-frame clones are kept and a portion is missing. The sample gives roughly 64,000 clones, approximately 86% of which show up once; about 5% is in the top ten. The sample comprised PBMCs. The receptors were sampled from a human donor in good health. Some clones in this sample may be carry-over from other donors' samples.

Regarding this clone: Other DNA sequences in the same sample also yield this CDR3. The chain is built from TRBV30 and TRBJ2-7, with 7 bases lining up with TRBD2. The CDR3 has 14 residues. The germline V gene has CDR1 GTSNPN and CDR2 SVGIG (reference sequence). J was trimmed by 0 bases and V by 1 base; bases with no gene match: 3. The CDR3 sequence is CAWSGGGSSYEQYF. The CDR3 DNA reads as TGTGCCTGGAGTGGTGGCGGGAGCTCCTACGAGCAGTACTTC.

The chain has TRBV19 and TRBJ1-2, with TRBD1 matching 8 bases. Germline V gene lookup returns CDR1 LNHDA and CDR2 SQIVND (reference sequence). Trimming cost V 6 bases and J 3 bases; bases outside gene matches: 12. This CDR3 has 16 residues. The CDR3 DNA sequence: TGTGCCAGTAGGTCTTGGACAGGGAAGTTCGACTATGGCTACACCTTC. Translation gives CASRSWTGKFDYGYTF.

The chain carries TRBV7-9 and TRBJ1-2; no definite D call. The CDR3 is 15 residues long. Germline CDR1 SEHNR, CDR2 FQNEAQ (reference sequence). The V and J ends lost 1 base and 6 bases respectively, with 15 bases between them. CDR3 region: CASSLVYPGFDGYTF. The CDR3 DNA is TGTGCCAGCAGCTTAGTATATCCGGGGTTCGATGGCTACACCTTC.

This rearrangement joins TRBV27 to TRBJ2-7; TRBD2 matches at 11 bases. Per the germline V gene, CDR1 is MNHEY and CDR2 is SMNVEV (reference sequence). The CDR3 has 17 residues. V was clipped by 0 bases and J by 3 bases; unmatched bases: 7. The CDR3 spells CASSLSPGLADHYEQYF. CDR3 DNA sequence: TGTGCCAGCAGTTTATCTCCGGGACTAGCGGACCACTACGAGCAGTACTTC.

The chain recombines TRBV6-4 with TRBJ2-3; 9 bases map to TRBD1. V lost 2 bases and J lost 2; bases outside the gene matches: 2. The CDR3 length is 15 residues. Looked up from germline, CDR1 is MRHNA and CDR2 is SNTAGT. CDR3 sequence reads: CASSDTGGATDTQYF. In DNA, the CDR3 is TGTGCCAGCAGTGACACAGGGGGCGCCACAGATACGCAGTATTTT.

V is TRBV7-2 and J is TRBJ2-3; 7 nucleotides line up with TRBD2. V shed 3 bases and J 4 bases; nucleotides not matched to a gene: 7. Germline V gene data show CDR1 as SGHTA and CDR2 as FQGNSA. This CDR3 spans 15 amino acids. CDR3 residues: CASSFYGGGADTQYF. The CDR3 DNA is TGTGCCAGCAGCTTTTACGGGGGAGGGGCAGATACGCAGTATTTT. The full variable domain, in which reference TRBV7-2 and TRBJ2-3 provide the parts outside the CDR3, is GAGVSQSPSNKVTEKGKDVELRCDPISGHTALYWYRQSLGQGLEFLIYFQGNSAPDKSGLPSDRFSAERTGGSVSTLTIQRTQQEDSAVYLCASSFYGGGADTQYFGPGTRLTVL.

The chain combines TRBV30 with TRBJ1-5; TRBD1 aligns across 7 bases. Trimming removed 1 base from V and 4 bases from J; junction bases left unmatched: 1. CDR1 and CDR2 from the germline V gene are GTSNPN and SVGIG (reference sequence). This CDR3 is built from 13 residues. The CDR3 loop reads CAWSEQGNQPQHF. For the CDR3, the DNA is TGTGCCTGGAGTGAACAGGGGAATCAGCCCCAGCATTTT.

This clone occurred once. The chain combines TRBV4-1 with TRBJ2-7; TRBD1 might be the D (5 bases). Germline lookup yields CDR1 MGHRA and CDR2 YSYEKL. The CDR3 covers 15 residues. V lost 0 bases and J lost 4, with 13 bases in between. CDR3 in amino acids: CASSQDSLSGYEQYF. The CDR3 DNA follows: TGCGCCAGCAGCCAAGATAGTTTGTCAGGGTACGAGCAGTACTTC.

As DNA, the CDR3 is TGTGCCAGCAGCACACCAGGGGGCTGGTATGGCTACACCTTC. It specifies CASSTPGGWYGYTF. The chain couples TRBV11-2 to TRBJ1-2, with 8 bases that match TRBD1. CDR3 length: 14 residues. The J segment lost 5 bases and the V segment lost 5 bases, leaving 7 bases of the junction unmatched. CDR1 is SGHAT and CDR2 is FQNNGV in the germline V gene. Drawing the rest from reference TRBV11-2 and TRBJ1-2, the complete variable domain is EAGVAQSPRYKIIEKRQSVAFWCNPISGHATLYWYQQILGQGPKLLIQFQNNGVVDDSQLPKDRFSAERLKGVDSTLKIQPAKLEDSAVYLCASSTPGGWYGYTFGSGTRLTVV.

CDR3 DNA: TGTGCCAGCAGCTTTGACAGGGGCAACGAGCAGTACTTC. The encoded protein is CASSFDRGNEQYF. V gene TRBV7-9 combines with J gene TRBJ2-7; 8 nucleotides match TRBD1. The V segment lost 3 bases and the J segment 5 bases; nucleotides outside the gene matches: 3. Germline V gene lookup returns CDR1 SEHNR and CDR2 FQNEAQ (reference sequence). The CDR3 consists of 13 residues.

This chain uses TRBV7-2 with TRBJ2-2; 10 bases map to TRBD2. The V gene end was trimmed by 6 bases and the J gene end by 7 bases; junction bases not matched to a gene: 8. The CDR3 has 15 amino acids. Per germline, CDR1 SGHTA and CDR2 FQGNSA. The CDR3 is CASSFLAGVGGELFF. In nucleotides, the CDR3 is TGTGCCAGCAGTTTCCTAGCGGGAGTGGGCGGGGAGCTGTTTTTT.

The V gene is TRBV7-2, the J gene TRBJ2-7; 10 positions agree with TRBD2. This CDR3 comprises 15 residues. After removal of 1 base from V and 3 bases from J, the junction contained 3 bases not matched to a gene. CDR1 SGHTA and CDR2 FQGNSA come from the germline V gene. CDR3 loop: CASSLGLAGSYEQYF. CDR3 coding DNA: TGTGCCAGCAGCTTAGGACTAGCGGGTAGCTACGAGCAGTACTTC.

The chain has TRBV10-3 and TRBJ2-1; 10 nucleotides agree with TRBD2. J lost 8 bases, V lost 6 bases, and 10 bases had no gene match. The CDR3 is made up of 15 amino acids. Germline CDR1 and CDR2: ENHRY and SYGVKD. Here the CDR3 reads CAISPSVLAGDEQFF. Written as DNA, the CDR3 is TGTGCCATCAGCCCCTCGGTGCTAGCGGGGGATGAGCAGTTCTTC.

The rearrangement joins TRBV15 to TRBJ2-7; the match to TRBD1 covers 8 bases. V lost 5 bases and J lost 2; bases outside the gene matches: 8. Germline CDR1 is LNHNV and CDR2 is YYDKDF (reference sequence). The CDR3 length is 15 residues. In nucleotides, the CDR3 is TGTGCCACCAGCGCCCGACAGGGGAGAACCTACGAGCAGTACTTC. This codes for CATSARQGRTYEQYF. The full variable domain, its missing parts supplied by reference TRBV15 and TRBJ2-7, is DAMVIQNPRYQVTQFGKPVTLSCSQTLNHNVMYWYQQKSSQAPKLLFHYYDKDFNNEADTPDNFQSRRPNTSFCFLDIRSPGLGDTAMYLCATSARQGRTYEQYFGPGTRLTVT.

The genes are TRBV11-3 and TRBJ2-4, with TRBD2 identical over 14 bases. The germline V gene has CDR1 SGHNT and CDR2 YENEEA. The ends lost 4 bases at V and 4 bases at J; junction bases unmatched: 3. This CDR3 region has 16 residues. CDR3 sequence reads: CASSSGTSGSKNIQYF. The CDR3, as DNA: TGTGCCAGCAGCTCCGGGACTAGCGGGAGTAAAAACATTCAGTACTTC.

The rearrangement uses TRBV10-2 and TRBJ1-1, with D tentatively TRBD1 (5 bases). The V end was cut by 3 bases, the J end by 3 bases, with 20 bases between. CDR1 and CDR2 from the germline V gene are WSHSY and SAAADI. This CDR3 has 17 residues. CDR3: CASSELGGIRQDTEAFF. The CDR3 DNA follows: TGCGCCAGCAGTGAACTGGGGGGGATTCGGCAGGACACTGAAGCTTTCTTT.

The chain joins TRBV29-1 to TRBJ2-7; tentative D call: TRBD1 (6 bases). The germline CDR1 and CDR2 sequences are SQVTM and ANQGSEA. V lost 6 bases to trimming and J lost 4 bases, with 16 bases between them. CDR3 size: 13 residues. CDR3 DNA: TGCAGCGTCCATACAGGGTTCGGATACGAGCAGTACTTC. The encoded protein is CSVHTGFGYEQYF.

J is TRBJ1-2 and V is TRBV19; 8 bases are shared with TRBD1. Trimming took 0 bases from V and 12 from J; bases not matched to a gene: 6. This CDR3 region has 13 residues. Germline V lookup: CDR1 LNHDA, CDR2 SQIVND (reference sequence). Here the CDR3 DNA reads TGTGCCAGTAGTATAGATAAGGACAGGGCACACACCTTC. Its translation: CASSIDKDRAHTF.

Many counts were recorded for this clone. The V and J genes are TRBV9 and TRBJ2-7; D not resolved. Germline V gene sequence: CDR1 SGDLS, CDR2 YYNGEE. There are 14 residues in the CDR3. Deletions cut 4 bases from V and 5 bases from J, with 16 bases between. The CDR3 reads CASSPRVAEDEQYF. The CDR3 DNA reads TGTGCCAGCAGCCCCCGGGTCGCCGAGGACGAGCAGTACTTC.

The chain links TRBV19 to TRBJ1-2; D gene uncertain. The germline CDR1 and CDR2 sequences are LNHDA and SQIVND (reference sequence). The CDR3 loop spans 11 amino acids. V lost 7 bases and J lost 8, with 11 bases in between. The CDR3, as DNA: TGTGCCAGTAATCATGTGGGCGGCTACACCTTC. It is translated as CASNHVGGYTF.

The rearrangement uses TRBV6-5 and TRBJ1-3, with D unresolved. Deletions cut 4 bases from V and 4 bases from J, with 5 bases between. Germline V gene lookup returns CDR1 MNHEY and CDR2 SVGAGI. There are 12 residues in the CDR3. Here the CDR3 DNA reads TGTGCCAGCAGTTCCCTCGGAAACACCATATATTTT. Protein product: CASSSLGNTIYF.

The chain employs TRBV5-1 and TRBJ2-3, with D unresolved. The germline V and J ends were trimmed by 4 bases and 2 bases, with 11 bases remaining between them. This CDR3 spans 14 amino acids. Germline V lookup: CDR1 SGHRS, CDR2 YFSETQ. CDR3 DNA: TGCGCCAGCAGCCCCCCAGACACCACAGATACGCAGTATTTT. This translates into CASSPPDTTDTQYF.

CDR3 residues: CASALGREQYF. CDR3 in DNA: TGTGCTAGTGCCCTGGGGCGGGAGCAGTACTTC. This chain links TRBV12-5 with TRBJ2-7, with D possibly TRBD1 on 5 matching bases. Germline CDR1 and CDR2: LGHNT and FRNRAP. Trimming removed 7 bases at V and 7 bases at J, with 11 bases between. The CDR3 length is 11 residues.

The chain carries TRBV7-3 and TRBJ2-5; D is unclear. Deletions cut 5 bases from V and 1 base from J, with 11 bases between. CDR1 SGHTA and CDR2 FQGTGA come from the germline V gene. There are 14 residues in the CDR3. CDR3 sequence reads: CASSPTHGQETQYF. For the CDR3, the DNA is TGTGCCAGCAGCCCTACTCACGGCCAAGAGACCCAGTACTTC. The whole variable domain, remainder taken from reference TRBV7-3 and TRBJ2-5, is GAGVSQTPSNKVTEKGKYVELRCDPISGHTALYWYRQSLGQGPEFLIYFQGTGAADDSGLPNDRFFAVRPEGSVSTLKIQRTERGDSAVYLCASSPTHGQETQYFGPGTRLLVL.

The chain recombines TRBV28 with TRBJ1-6; tentative D call: TRBD1 (6 bases). V shed 6 bases and J shed 4 bases, with 16 bases lying between them. The CDR3 extends over 16 amino acids. Germline loops: CDR1 MDHEN, CDR2 SYDVKM. The CDR3, as DNA: TGTGCCAGCAGCCCCCTAGGGGGTGTTTATAATTCACCCCTCCACTTT. Protein: CASSPLGGVYNSPLHF.

This clone was seen a single time. The chain uses TRBV15 and TRBJ1-2; 7 nucleotides align to TRBD1. The CDR3 covers 14 residues. J lost 0 bases, V lost 3 bases, and 1 base had no gene match. The germline gives CDR1 LNHNV, CDR2 YYDKDF (reference sequence). CDR3 protein: CATSSGTANYGYTF. In nucleotides, the CDR3 is TGTGCCACCAGCAGCGGGACAGCTAACTATGGCTACACCTTC.

The chain links TRBV14 to TRBJ1-3; D is unresolved. Germline-derived CDR1 and CDR2 are SGHDN and FVKESK. CDR3 size: 16 residues. The ends were cut back, 1 base at V and 0 bases at J, with 10 bases in the middle. The CDR3 reads CASSQAYASSGNTIYF. The CDR3 nucleotides read TGTGCCAGCAGCCAAGCCTATGCGAGCTCTGGAAACACCATATATTTT.

The rearrangement links TRBV6-5 to TRBJ1-2; no firm D call. The V end was cut by 5 bases, the J end by 0 bases, with 7 bases between. CDR1 MNHEY and CDR2 SVGAGI come from the germline V gene. CDR3 length: 13 residues. The CDR3 loop is CASSLIPNYGYTF. For the CDR3, the DNA is TGTGCCAGCAGTCTTATTCCTAACTATGGCTACACCTTC.

This clone was observed a handful of times. The gene calls are TRBV29-1 and TRBJ1-1; 8 bases line up with TRBD1. The length of the CDR3 is 14 residues. Germline CDR1 reads SQVTM; CDR2 reads ANQGSEA. V shed 7 bases and J 4 bases; nucleotides not matched to a gene: 11. The CDR3 nucleotides are TGCAGCGCAAACAGGGGGAACCTCGTCACTGAAGCTTTCTTT. It codes for CSANRGNLVTEAFF.